This T cell receptor beta chain was obtained from a study of blood T cell repertoires in COVID-19 (dated by TCRdb to 2020 to 2021). In the study overall: Samples from collaborators originated in the United States, Italy and Spain and spanned both the acute and convalescent phases of COVID-19. The repertoires were released in a freely available public database meant as a resource for research on the immune response to SARS-CoV-2. Subjects who had been exposed to COVID-19, were actively infected with it, or had recovered from it provided the deeply sampled blood TCRbeta repertoires that made up the dataset. The sample metadata nearly always contained a de-identified subject ID, COVID-19 status, age in years and sex. The samples were drawn from the first 160 participants of the ongoing ImmuneRACE study and from over a thousand subjects provided by 6 global collaborators. Where available, HLA class I and class II types were obtained from metadata supplied by the sample provider rather than from assay-based typing. The prospective study material was composed of cDNA or gDNA derived from T cells, B-cell-depleted T cells, or PBMCs. Broader findings and caveats from the paper: The amount of clinical and demographic metadata varied by source and participant and was provided uncurated.

Collaborating institutions collected whole blood in K2EDTA tubes following their own protocols. For TCRbeta analysis, collaborator samples were shipped as frozen whole blood, as isolated PBMCs, or as DNA extracted from either sample type. TCRbeta CDR3 regions were amplified from genomic DNA using the immunoSEQ Assay, a bias-controlled multiplex PCR. In the source study's methods: The number of nucleated cells in each sample was estimated by amplification of reference gene primers within the assay. To quantify the absolute abundance of each unique TCRbeta CDR3 rearrangement, sequence reads were collapsed and filtered. For each sample, productive Simpson clonality was calculated by taking the square root of Simpson's diversity index across productive rearrangements. Imported from immuneACCESS, the table was reduced by TCRdb to in-frame sequences with V and J called. These copies leave out some clones; in studies compared against another copy, an unresolved V gene accounts for under half, and the cause of the remainder is not known. V and J calls and clone size are given by that table; D and trimming were obtained from the DNA. Across this sample there are 200,000 to 250,000 clones, with around four fifths seen only once. Approximately 8.1% of the sample goes to the ten largest clones.

Points on this clone: What antigen it recognizes has not been identified. No qualities accompany the bases; no much larger clone lies one base away.

The CDR3 starts with the cysteine, ends with the phenylalanine, and has 13 residues. The DNA shown is the 39-base CDR3, in frame from base 1. Based on the germline V gene, the CDR1 and CDR2 sequences are SQVTM and ANQGSEA. V loses 6 bases, J loses 2 bases, and the germline ends lie 11 bases apart. Here the chain combines TRBV29-1 and TRBJ1-3; the D gene identity is not certain. The material sequenced was peripheral blood. This clonotype was obtained from a woman aged 45-65 years with active or convalescent COVID-19. The base sequence is TGCAGCGTAGCCCCGGGTGCTGGAAACACCATATATTTT. This gives the protein CSVAPGAGNTIYF.